These 6 T cell receptor beta chains came from one sample sequenced in a study of blood T cell repertoires in COVID-19. Libraries were prepared by immunoSEQ multiplex PCR; TCRdb keeps only in-frame clonotypes and omits some of them. This table holds around 340,000 clones, less than 90% found once. Sequenced sample: peripheral blood. These receptors were taken from a woman aged 55-70 years with COVID-19, enrolled during active disease.

This clone was recorded a few times. The V and J genes are TRBV20-1 and TRBJ2-1; D might be TRBD2 (5 bases). V was cut by 2 bases and J by 9 bases, with 8 bases left in between. The CDR3 is made up of 11 amino acids. Germline V gene lookup returns CDR1 DFQATT and CDR2 SNEGSKA (reference sequence). CDR3 sequence reads: CSARRGIEQFF. The CDR3, as DNA: TGCAGTGCTAGAAGAGGGATTGAGCAGTTCTTC.

The gene calls are TRBV5-1 and TRBJ2-5; D is possibly TRBD2 (5 bases). CDR3 length: 16 amino acids. Germline CDR1 is SGHRS and CDR2 is YFSETQ. V was clipped by 4 bases and J by 1 base, with 17 bases between them. The CDR3 here is CASSQALLASQETQYF. CDR3 DNA sequence: TGCGCCAGCAGCCAAGCCCTTCTAGCTTCCCAAGAGACCCAGTACTTC.

This rearrangement joins TRBV24-1 to TRBJ2-7; D is possibly TRBD2 (5 bases). The CDR3 runs to 16 residues. V gave up 0 bases and J gave up 0 bases, with 11 bases separating them. Germline-derived CDR1 and CDR2 are KGHDR and SFDVKD. The CDR3 loop is CATSDLLGGSSYEQYF. In DNA form, the CDR3 reads TGTGCCACCAGTGATTTGCTCGGCGGGTCCTCCTACGAGCAGTACTTC.

The chain is built from TRBV5-4 and TRBJ2-1; D perhaps matches TRBD1 (6 bases). V was trimmed by 0 bases and J by 3 bases, leaving 10 bases between them. Germline loops: CDR1 SGHNT, CDR2 YYREEE (reference sequence). CDR3 size: 15 residues. Here the CDR3 reads CASSLGAGDYNEQFF. The CDR3, as DNA: TGTGCCAGCAGCTTGGGGGCAGGGGACTACAATGAGCAGTTCTTC.

The chain employs TRBV13 and TRBJ2-3; 7 positions match TRBD2. The CDR3 totals 17 residues. Trimming cost V 3 bases and J 1 base; bases outside gene matches: 10. Looked up from germline, CDR1 is PRHDT and CDR2 is FYEKMQ (reference sequence). The CDR3 DNA reads as TGTGCCAGCAGCTTTGTGCCGAGCGGGATAGGCACAGATACGCAGTATTTT. Protein product: CASSFVPSGIGTDTQYF.

The table lists this clone with a few counts. The rearrangement joins TRBV5-4 to TRBJ1-1; D is ambiguous. The V end lost 1 base, the J end lost 0 bases, and 7 bases lay between the germline ends. The CDR3 runs 14 residues. CDR1 is SGHNT, CDR2 YYREEE, per germline (reference sequence). In nucleotides, the CDR3 is TGTGCCAGCAGCTTGAATCAGGTGAACACTGAAGCTTTCTTT. Translation: CASSLNQVNTEAFF.